The TCR beta chain under discussion was sequenced for a study of shared clonotypes between healthy human individuals. Donors were Caucasian adults residing in Nashville, Tennessee, USA. Study findings and constraints: Rarefaction gave evidence that sorted-subset sequencing remained incomplete despite large depth. In general, naive subsets displayed greater estimated richness than memory subsets did. It was expected that sequencing depth would affect clonotype sharing among donors.

Germline values: CDR1 LGHNA, CDR2 YSLEER. The CDR3 sequence is 14 residues long. Trimming stripped 0 bases from V and 4 bases from J, with 6 bases between. The data were produced by immunoSEQ multiplex PCR, yet TCRdb's version contains in-frame clones alone and is incomplete. The table records a few million clones, over 90% of them present only once. Note on this clone: Its cognate antigen is unknown.

The TCR sequence derives from a man younger than 30 in good health. Some clones in this sample may be carry-over from other donors' samples. Sample: naive CD4+ T cells from PBMCs. Indicated subset: CD45RA+ positively selected. This sequence joins TRBV4-3 and TRBJ2-2; unclear D gene. CDR3 sequence (DNA): TGCGCCAGCAGCCAAGATGGTCGCACCGGGGAGCTGTTTTTT. As protein: CASSQDGRTGELFF.